This entry concerns a single T cell receptor beta chain. This sample is part of a study of T cell responses to AZD1222 COVID-19 vaccine. Sequencing used immunoSEQ multiplex PCR; TCRdb keeps in-frame clones, though not all of them. This table holds 90,000 to 120,000 clones, about 93% found once. This CDR3 spans 14 amino acids. The ends lost 7 bases at V and 2 bases at J; junction bases unmatched: 4. Germline CDR1 reads MNHEY; CDR2 reads SVGAGI. The clonotype originates from an adult in good health. The specimen was peripheral blood, collected on day 0 of AZD1222 vaccination. This chain links TRBV6-5 with TRBJ2-5; 10 bases match TRBD1. The CDR3: CASTTGQGQETQYF. The CDR3 nucleotides read TGTGCCAGCACTACGGGACAGGGGCAAGAGACCCAGTACTTC.